This T cell receptor beta chain emerged from a study of T-cell reconstitution after alpha-beta-depleted transplantation in children. The germline V gene has CDR1 GTSNPN and CDR2 SVGIG (reference sequence). The CDR3 consists of 14 residues. Trimming at V came to 0 bases and at J to 10 bases, leaving 3 bases not matched to a gene. Unique molecular identifiers were used to barcode this TCRbeta library. Via MiXCR, TCRdb re-called the PCR reads, giving one row per CDR3 protein. The sample has over 550,000 distinct CDR3 sequences; about 10% are singletons. The V call is TRBV30, the J call TRBJ2-1; 13 positions agree with TRBD2. This clonotype was sampled from a human donor who donated a stem cell graft to a child with acute myeloid leukemia. The sample here was PBMCs from the stem cell graft donor, taken from the stem cell graft. The CDR3 sequence: CAWSVLAGGQEQFF. The CDR3, as DNA: TGTGCCTGGAGTGTACTAGCGGGAGGGCAGGAGCAGTTCTTC.